This T cell receptor (beta chain) was sequenced in a study of cytomegalovirus exposure and HLA in healthy donors. This CDR3 region has 12 residues. With 0 bases removed from V and 4 bases from J, the gap between germline ends came to 4 bases. CDR1 SGHNT and CDR2 YENEEA come from the germline V gene. Study-level results: Investigators reported 150 to 200 TCR beta chains as tied to cytomegalovirus. Through in vitro validation, a few CMV-associated chains were shown to be specific for CMV antigens.

Unrecorded immune exposure was likely among donors, who were nominally healthy when sampled. PCR amplification relied on 60 Vbeta primers (plus 13 Jbeta primers). Data came from immunoSEQ multiplex PCR; TCRdb stores just in-frame clones and leaves some out. The sample shows around 130,000 clones, around 8.5% of them seen only once. In regard to this clone: Its target is unknown.

Material for sequencing was PBMCs. The chain has TRBV11-3 and TRBJ2-7; no firm D call. This receptor was identified in a man aged 40-49 years in good health and CMV-seronegative. For the CDR3, the DNA is TGTGCCAGCAGCTTAGAAGCTTACGAGCAGTACTTC. Translating it yields CASSLEAYEQYF.